The source of this T cell receptor (beta chain) is a study of CD8+CD57+ T cells in acquired aplastic anemia. Selection for sequencing was limited to patients who had shown CD8+CD57+ cell expansion by flow cytometry. Genomic DNA was employed as the template in profiling TCR beta VDJ and CDR3. MiXCR, applied by TCRdb to the reads, yields one record per CDR3 protein. The repertoire has about 150,000 distinct CDR3 sequences, about half of them found once; the top ten carry roughly 3.5%. The CDR3 has 14 residues. Germline V CDR1 and CDR2: ENHRY, SYGVKD. The ends lost 6 bases at V and 4 bases at J; junction bases unmatched: 6. This clonotype was counted ten times or more.

The sequencing sample was made of sorted CD4+, CD8+, or CD8+CD57+ T cells (not recorded which) from PBMCs. V and J are TRBV10-3 and TRBJ2-7; 10 bases agree with TRBD1. The clonotype comes from a human donor with aplastic anemia. The CDR3 here is CAISSGTGVYEQYF. In nucleotides, the CDR3 is TGTGCCATCAGCTCGGGGACAGGGGTTTACGAGCAGTACTTC.